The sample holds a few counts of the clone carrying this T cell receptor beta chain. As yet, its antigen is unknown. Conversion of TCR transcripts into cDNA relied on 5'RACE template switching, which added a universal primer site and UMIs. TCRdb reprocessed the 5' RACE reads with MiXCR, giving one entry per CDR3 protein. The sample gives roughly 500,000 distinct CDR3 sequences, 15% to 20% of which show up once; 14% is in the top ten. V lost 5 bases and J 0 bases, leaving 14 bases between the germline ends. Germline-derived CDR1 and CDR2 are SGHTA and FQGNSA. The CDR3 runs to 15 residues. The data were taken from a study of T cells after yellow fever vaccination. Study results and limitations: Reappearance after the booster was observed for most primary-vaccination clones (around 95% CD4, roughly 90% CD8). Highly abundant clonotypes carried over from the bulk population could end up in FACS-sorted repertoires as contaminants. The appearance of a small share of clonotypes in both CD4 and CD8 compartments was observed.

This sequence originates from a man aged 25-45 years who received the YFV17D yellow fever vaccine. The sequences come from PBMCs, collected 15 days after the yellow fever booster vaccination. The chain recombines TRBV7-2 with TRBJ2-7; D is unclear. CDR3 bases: TGTGCCAGCAGCGTAGGGATCCACAGCTCCTACGAGCAGTACTTC. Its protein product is CASSVGIHSSYEQYF.